The 5 T cell receptor beta chains in this list originate from one sample, sequenced in a study of T cell responses to AZD1222 COVID-19 vaccine. The data were produced by immunoSEQ multiplex PCR, yet TCRdb's version contains in-frame clones alone and is incomplete. This repertoire shows over 120,000 clones, 90% to 95% found once; its top ten account for 9.5% to 15%. The specimen was peripheral blood, collected after recovery from COVID-19. These TCRs come from an adult who had recovered from COVID-19.

The rearrangement uses TRBV19 and TRBJ1-4, with TRBD1 matching 8 bases. The CDR3 has 16 residues. V was pared by 5 bases and J by 3 bases, with 8 bases of the junction left unmatched. Germline CDR1 and CDR2: LNHDA and SQIVND (reference sequence). The CDR3 protein is CASSPYLTGANEKLFF. The CDR3 DNA follows: TGTGCCAGTAGTCCCTACTTGACAGGGGCTAATGAAAAACTGTTTTTT.

The chain recombines TRBV28 with TRBJ2-1, with D unclear. V was trimmed by 3 bases and J by 6 bases, leaving 9 bases between them. CDR1 and CDR2 from the germline V gene are MDHEN and SYDVKM. This CDR3 has 13 amino acids. The CDR3 DNA reads TGTGCCAGCAGTTTCCCGCCTGGCAATGAGCAGTTCTTC. This translates into CASSFPPGNEQFF.

The chain combines TRBV6-4 with TRBJ2-1; 9 bases agree with TRBD2. The germline CDR1 and CDR2 sequences are MRHNA and SNTAGT. The CDR3 has 16 amino acids. V lost 0 bases and J lost 4; bases outside the gene matches: 4. The CDR3, as DNA: TGTGCCAGCAGTGACTCACGGCTAGCGGGGTACAATGAGCAGTTCTTC. This translates into CASSDSRLAGYNEQFF.

The CDR3 DNA reads as TGCGCCAGCAGCTTCGGAACTGAAGCTTTCTTT. The encoded protein is CASSFGTEAFF. The chain carries TRBV5-1 and TRBJ1-1; D ambiguous. The CDR3 is 11 amino acids. Germline V gives CDR1 SGHRS, CDR2 YFSETQ. V gave up 2 bases and J gave up 5 bases, with 4 bases separating them.

The CDR3 reads CASHGSLYYEQYF. In DNA, the CDR3 is TGTGCCAGCCATGGGTCCCTATACTACGAGCAGTACTTC. The V and J genes are TRBV2 and TRBJ2-7, with unresolved D. Looked up from germline, CDR1 is SNHLY and CDR2 is FYNNEI. The CDR3 has 13 residues. V lost 8 bases to trimming and J lost 3 bases, with 14 bases between them.